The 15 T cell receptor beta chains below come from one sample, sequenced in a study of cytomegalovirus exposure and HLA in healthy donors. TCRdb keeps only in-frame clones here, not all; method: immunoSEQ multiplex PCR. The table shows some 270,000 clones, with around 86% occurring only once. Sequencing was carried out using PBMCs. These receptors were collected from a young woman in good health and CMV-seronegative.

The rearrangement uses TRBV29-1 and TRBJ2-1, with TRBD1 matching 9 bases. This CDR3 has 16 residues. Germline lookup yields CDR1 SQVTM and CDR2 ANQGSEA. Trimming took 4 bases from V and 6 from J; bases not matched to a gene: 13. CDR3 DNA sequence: TGCAGCGTTGGAGGGGGACAGGGCAAAAGGTTCAATGAGCAGTTCTTC. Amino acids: CSVGGGQGKRFNEQFF.

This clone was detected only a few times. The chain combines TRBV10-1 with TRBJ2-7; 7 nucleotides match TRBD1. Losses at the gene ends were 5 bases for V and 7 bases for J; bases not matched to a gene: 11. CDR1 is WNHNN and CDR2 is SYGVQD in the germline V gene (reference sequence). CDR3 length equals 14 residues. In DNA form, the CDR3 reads TGCGCCAGCAGTCTGGACAGGACCCGGGGTGAGCAGTACTTC. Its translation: CASSLDRTRGEQYF.

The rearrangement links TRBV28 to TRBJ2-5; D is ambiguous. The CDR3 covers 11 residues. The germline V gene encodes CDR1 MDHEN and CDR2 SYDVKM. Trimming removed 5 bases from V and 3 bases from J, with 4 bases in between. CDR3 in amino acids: CASSPKETQYF. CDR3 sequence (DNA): TGTGCCAGCAGTCCCAAAGAGACCCAGTACTTC. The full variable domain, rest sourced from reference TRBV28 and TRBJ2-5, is DVKVTQSSRYLVKRTGEKVFLECVQDMDHENMFWYRQDPGLGLRLIYFSYDVKMKEKGDIPEGYSVSREKKERFSLILESASTNQTSMYLCASSPKETQYFGPGTRLLVL.

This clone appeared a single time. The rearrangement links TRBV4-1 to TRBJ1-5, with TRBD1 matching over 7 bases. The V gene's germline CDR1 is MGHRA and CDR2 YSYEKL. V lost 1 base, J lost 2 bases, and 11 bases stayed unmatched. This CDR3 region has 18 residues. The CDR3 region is CASSQVLLTGFGNQPQHF. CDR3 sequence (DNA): TGCGCCAGCAGCCAAGTTCTCTTGACAGGGTTTGGCAATCAGCCCCAGCATTTT.

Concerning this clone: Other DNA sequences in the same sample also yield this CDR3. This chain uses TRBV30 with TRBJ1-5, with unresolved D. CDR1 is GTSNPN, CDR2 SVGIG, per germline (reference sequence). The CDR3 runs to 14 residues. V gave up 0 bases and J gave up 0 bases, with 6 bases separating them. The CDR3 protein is CAWSVPGSNQPQHF. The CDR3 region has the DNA TGTGCCTGGAGTGTACCCGGTAGCAATCAGCCCCAGCATTTT.

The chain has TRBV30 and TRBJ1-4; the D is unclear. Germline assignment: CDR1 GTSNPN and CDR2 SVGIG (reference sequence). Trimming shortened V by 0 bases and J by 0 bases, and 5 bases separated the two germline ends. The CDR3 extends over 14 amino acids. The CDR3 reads CAWSVLATNEKLFF. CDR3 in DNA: TGTGCCTGGAGTGTACTTGCAACTAATGAAAAACTGTTTTTT.

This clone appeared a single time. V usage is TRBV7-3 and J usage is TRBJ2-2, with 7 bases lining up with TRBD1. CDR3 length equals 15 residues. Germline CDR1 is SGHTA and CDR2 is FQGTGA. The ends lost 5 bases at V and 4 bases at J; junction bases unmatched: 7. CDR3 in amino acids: CASSPHRGGTGELFF. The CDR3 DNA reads TGTGCCAGCAGCCCCCACAGGGGTGGCACCGGGGAGCTGTTTTTT.

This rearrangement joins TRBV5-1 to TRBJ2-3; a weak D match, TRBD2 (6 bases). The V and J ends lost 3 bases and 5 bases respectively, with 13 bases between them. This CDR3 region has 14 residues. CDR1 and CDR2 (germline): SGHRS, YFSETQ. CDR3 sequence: CASSSSVGGDTQYF. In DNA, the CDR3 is TGCGCCAGCAGCTCTAGCGTCGGTGGAGATACGCAGTATTTT.

The CDR3 DNA follows: TGCGCCAGCAGCCAAGATCTACAGGGGGCATCGGGGTATAATTCACCCCTCCACTTT. Its protein is CASSQDLQGASGYNSPLHF. The chain couples TRBV4-3 to TRBJ1-6, with 9 bases lining up with TRBD1. Losses at the gene ends were 0 bases for V and 4 bases for J; bases not matched to a gene: 10. Germline CDR1 reads LGHNA; CDR2 reads YSLEER. The CDR3 is 19 residues long.

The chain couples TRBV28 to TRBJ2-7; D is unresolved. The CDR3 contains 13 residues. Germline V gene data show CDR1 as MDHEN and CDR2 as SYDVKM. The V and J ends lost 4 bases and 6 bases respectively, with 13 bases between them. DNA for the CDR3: TGTGCCAGCAGTTCCCATCACGGTCCCGAGCAGTACTTC. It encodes CASSSHHGPEQYF.

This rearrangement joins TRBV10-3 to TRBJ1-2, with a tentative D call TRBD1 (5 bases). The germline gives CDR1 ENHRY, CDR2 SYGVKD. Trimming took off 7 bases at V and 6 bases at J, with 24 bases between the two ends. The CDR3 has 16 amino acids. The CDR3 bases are TGTGCCATCACGCCGCGATTGGGGCAGGGAAATGATGGCTACACCTTC. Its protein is CAITPRLGQGNDGYTF.

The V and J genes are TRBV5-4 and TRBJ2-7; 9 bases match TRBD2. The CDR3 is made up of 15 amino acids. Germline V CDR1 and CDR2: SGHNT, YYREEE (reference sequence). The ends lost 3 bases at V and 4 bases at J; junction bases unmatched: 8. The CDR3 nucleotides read TGTGCCAGCAGCTCGGCGACTAGCGGAAAGTACGAGCAGTACTTC. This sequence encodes CASSSATSGKYEQYF.

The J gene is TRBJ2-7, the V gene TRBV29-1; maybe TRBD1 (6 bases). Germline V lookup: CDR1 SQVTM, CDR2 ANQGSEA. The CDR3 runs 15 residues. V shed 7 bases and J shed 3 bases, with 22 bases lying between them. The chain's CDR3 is CSAETGQFFFYEQYF. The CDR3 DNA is TGCAGCGCAGAGACAGGCCAATTCTTCTTCTACGAGCAGTACTTC.

CDR3 loop: CASSFKGSIVNQPQHF. Written as DNA, the CDR3 is TGTGCCAGCAGCTTTAAAGGGAGCATTGTCAATCAGCCCCAGCATTTT. The chain uses TRBV7-8 and TRBJ1-5, with D unresolved. Trimming pared 3 bases from V and 3 bases from J, leaving 15 bases between. This CDR3 is built from 16 residues. Germline lookup yields CDR1 SGHVS and CDR2 FQNEAQ.

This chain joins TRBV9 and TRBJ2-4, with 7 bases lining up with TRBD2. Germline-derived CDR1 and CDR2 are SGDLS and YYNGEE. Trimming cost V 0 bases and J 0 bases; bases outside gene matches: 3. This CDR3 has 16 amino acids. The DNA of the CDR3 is TGTGCCAGCAGCGTAGGGGAGGGGCTAGCCAAAAACATTCAGTACTTC. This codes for CASSVGEGLAKNIQYF.